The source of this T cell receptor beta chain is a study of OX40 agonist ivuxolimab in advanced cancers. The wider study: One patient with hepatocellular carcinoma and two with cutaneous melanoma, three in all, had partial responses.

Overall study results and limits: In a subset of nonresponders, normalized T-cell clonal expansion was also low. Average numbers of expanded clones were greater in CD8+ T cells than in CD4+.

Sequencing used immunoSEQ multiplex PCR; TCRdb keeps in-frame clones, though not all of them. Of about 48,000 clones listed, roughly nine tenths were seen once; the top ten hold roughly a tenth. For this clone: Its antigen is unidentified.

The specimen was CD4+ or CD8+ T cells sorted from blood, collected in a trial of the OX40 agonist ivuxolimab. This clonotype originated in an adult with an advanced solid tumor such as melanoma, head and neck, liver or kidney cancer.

The CDR3 protein is CSARGREKAFF. The DNA for the CDR3 is TGCAGTGCTCGAGGCAGGGAGAAAGCTTTCTTT. The rearrangement links TRBV20-1 to TRBJ1-1; D may be TRBD1 (5 bases). The germline CDR1 and CDR2 sequences are DFQATT and SNEGSKA (reference sequence). With 5 bases removed from V and 9 bases from J, the gap between germline ends came to 13 bases. This CDR3 comprises 11 residues.